The clone carrying this T cell receptor (beta chain) showed up just a few times. The record originates from a study of blood T cells in healthy people across ages. V dropped 2 bases and J dropped 6 bases, with 11 bases sitting between them. Germline lookup yields CDR1 SGHRS and CDR2 YFSETQ. CDR3 length: 14 amino acids. Next came a second PCR, run for about 6 to 11 cycles, which used a sample-barcoded 5' primer along with a J-beta primer mix. One entry per CDR3 protein, called by TCRdb with MiXCR from the 5' RACE reads. The sample shows 1.5 million to 2 million distinct CDR3 sequences, about 28% of them seen only once.

This rearrangement joins TRBV5-1 to TRBJ2-2, with TRBD1 as a possible D gene (5 bases). Source material: blood. This TCR was sampled from a woman aged 25-40 years in good health. Written as DNA, the CDR3 is TGCGCCAGCAGCTTTGCACAGGCGTCCGGGGAGCTGTTTTTT. This sequence encodes CASSFAQASGELFF.